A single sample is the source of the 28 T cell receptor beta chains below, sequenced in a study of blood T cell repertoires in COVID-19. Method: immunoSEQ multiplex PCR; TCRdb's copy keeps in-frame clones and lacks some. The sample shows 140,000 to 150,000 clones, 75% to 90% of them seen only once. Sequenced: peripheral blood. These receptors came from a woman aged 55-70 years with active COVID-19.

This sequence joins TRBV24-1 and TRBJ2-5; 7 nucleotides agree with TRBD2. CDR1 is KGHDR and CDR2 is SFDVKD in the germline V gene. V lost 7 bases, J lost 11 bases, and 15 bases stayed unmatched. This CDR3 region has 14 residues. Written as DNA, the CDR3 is TGTGCCACCAGCCCAAGGCGGGAGTCATCCACGCAGTACTTC. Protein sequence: CATSPRRESSTQYF.

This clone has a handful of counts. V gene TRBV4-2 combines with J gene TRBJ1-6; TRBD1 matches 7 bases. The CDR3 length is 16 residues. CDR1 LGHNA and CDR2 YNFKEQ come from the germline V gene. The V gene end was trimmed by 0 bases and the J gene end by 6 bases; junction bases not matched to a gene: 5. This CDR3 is CASSQDGQGGNSPLHF. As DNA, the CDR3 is TGTGCCAGCAGCCAAGATGGGCAGGGGGGTAATTCACCCCTCCACTTT.

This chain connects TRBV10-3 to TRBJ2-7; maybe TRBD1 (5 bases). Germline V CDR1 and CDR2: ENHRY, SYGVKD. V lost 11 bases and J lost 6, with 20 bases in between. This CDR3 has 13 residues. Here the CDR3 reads CACSEGALGEQYF. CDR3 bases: TGTGCCTGCTCGGAAGGGGCGCTTGGCGAGCAGTACTTC.

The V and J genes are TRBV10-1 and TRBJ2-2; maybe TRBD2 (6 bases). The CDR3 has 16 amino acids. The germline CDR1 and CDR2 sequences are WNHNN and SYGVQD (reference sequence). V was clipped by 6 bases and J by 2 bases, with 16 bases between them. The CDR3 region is CASRGSRDCNTGELFF. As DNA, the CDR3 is TGCGCCAGCAGGGGCTCCCGGGACTGCAACACCGGGGAGCTGTTTTTT.

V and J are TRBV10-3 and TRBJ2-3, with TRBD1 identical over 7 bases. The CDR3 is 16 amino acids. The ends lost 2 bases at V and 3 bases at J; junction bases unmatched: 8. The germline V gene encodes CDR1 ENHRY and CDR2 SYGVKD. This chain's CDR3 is CAISEPPDRRTDTQYF. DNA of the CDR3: TGTGCCATCAGTGAGCCCCCGGACAGGCGGACAGATACGCAGTATTTT.

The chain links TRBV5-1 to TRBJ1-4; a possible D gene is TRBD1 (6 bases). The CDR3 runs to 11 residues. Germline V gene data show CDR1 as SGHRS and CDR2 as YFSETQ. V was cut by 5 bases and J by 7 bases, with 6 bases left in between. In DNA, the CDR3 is TGCGCCAGCAGGGACAGTGAAAAACTGTTTTTT. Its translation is CASRDSEKLFF.

The CDR3 DNA reads TGTGCCAGTAGTATACCTAGCACAGATACGCAGTATTTT. This sequence encodes CASSIPSTDTQYF. V and J are TRBV19 and TRBJ2-3; no reliable D call. V was shortened by 2 bases and J by 0 bases, with 3 bases between the two germline ends. This CDR3 region has 13 residues. The germline CDR1 and CDR2 sequences are LNHDA and SQIVND (reference sequence).

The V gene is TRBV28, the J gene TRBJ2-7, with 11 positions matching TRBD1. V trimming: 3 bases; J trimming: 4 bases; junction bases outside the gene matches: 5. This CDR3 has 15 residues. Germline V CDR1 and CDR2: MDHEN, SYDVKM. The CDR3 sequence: CASSFPGQGVYEQYF. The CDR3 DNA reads TGTGCCAGCAGTTTCCCGGGACAGGGGGTTTACGAGCAGTACTTC.

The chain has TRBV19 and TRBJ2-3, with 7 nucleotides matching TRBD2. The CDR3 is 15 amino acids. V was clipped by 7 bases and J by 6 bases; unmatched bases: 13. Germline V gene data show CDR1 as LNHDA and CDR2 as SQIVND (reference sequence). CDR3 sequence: CASNLFGAGMDTQYF. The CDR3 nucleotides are TGTGCCAGTAACTTGTTCGGAGCGGGAATGGATACGCAGTATTTT.

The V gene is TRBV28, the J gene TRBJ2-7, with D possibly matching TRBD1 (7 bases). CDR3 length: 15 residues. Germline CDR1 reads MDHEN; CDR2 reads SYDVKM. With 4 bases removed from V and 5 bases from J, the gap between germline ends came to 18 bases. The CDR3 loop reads CASSSPWTGGDEQYF. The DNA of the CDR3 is TGTGCCAGCAGTTCCCCCTGGACAGGAGGGGACGAGCAGTACTTC.

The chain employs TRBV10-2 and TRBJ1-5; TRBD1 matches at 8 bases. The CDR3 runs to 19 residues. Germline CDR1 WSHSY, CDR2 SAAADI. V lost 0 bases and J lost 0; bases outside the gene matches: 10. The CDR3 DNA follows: TGCGCCAGCAGTGAGTCGAGGGGGACAGGCTATTATAGCAATCAGCCCCAGCATTTT. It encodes CASSESRGTGYYSNQPQHF.

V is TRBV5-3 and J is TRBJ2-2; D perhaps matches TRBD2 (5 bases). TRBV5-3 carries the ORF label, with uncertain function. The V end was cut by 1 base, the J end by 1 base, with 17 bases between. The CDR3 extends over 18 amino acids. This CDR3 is CARSLLGERVGNTGELFF. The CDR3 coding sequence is TGTGCCAGAAGCTTGCTCGGGGAACGAGTGGGGAACACCGGGGAGCTGTTTTTT.

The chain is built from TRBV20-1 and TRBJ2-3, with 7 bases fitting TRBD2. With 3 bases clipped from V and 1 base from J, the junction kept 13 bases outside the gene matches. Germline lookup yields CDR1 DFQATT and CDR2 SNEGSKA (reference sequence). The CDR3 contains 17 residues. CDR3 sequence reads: CSASGGGRAVGTDTQYF. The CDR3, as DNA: TGCAGTGCTAGTGGTGGGGGGAGGGCCGTGGGCACAGATACGCAGTATTTT.

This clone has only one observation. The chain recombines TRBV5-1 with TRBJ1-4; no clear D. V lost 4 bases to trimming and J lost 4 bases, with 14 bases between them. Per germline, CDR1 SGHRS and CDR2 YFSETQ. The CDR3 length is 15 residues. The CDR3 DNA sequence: TGCGCCAGCAGCCCGCGTCGGGGAGGTAATGAAAAACTGTTTTTT. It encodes CASSPRRGGNEKLFF.

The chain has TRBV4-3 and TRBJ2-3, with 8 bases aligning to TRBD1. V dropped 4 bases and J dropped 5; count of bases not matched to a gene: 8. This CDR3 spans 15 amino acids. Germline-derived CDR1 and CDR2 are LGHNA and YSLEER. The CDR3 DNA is TGCGCCAGCAGCCGCGGGACAGGCGGAGTAGATACGCAGTATTTT. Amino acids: CASSRGTGGVDTQYF.

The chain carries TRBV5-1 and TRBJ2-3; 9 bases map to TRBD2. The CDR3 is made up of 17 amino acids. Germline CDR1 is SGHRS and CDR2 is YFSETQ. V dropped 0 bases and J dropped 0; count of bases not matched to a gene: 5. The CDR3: CASSLGLAADSTDTQYF. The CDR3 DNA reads TGCGCCAGCAGCTTGGGACTAGCGGCCGATAGCACAGATACGCAGTATTTT.

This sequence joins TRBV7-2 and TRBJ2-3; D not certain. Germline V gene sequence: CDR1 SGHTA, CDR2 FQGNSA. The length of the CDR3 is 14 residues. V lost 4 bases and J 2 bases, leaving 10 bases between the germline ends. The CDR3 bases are TGTGCCAGCAGCTCTCTAACTATCACAGATACGCAGTATTTT. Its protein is CASSSLTITDTQYF.

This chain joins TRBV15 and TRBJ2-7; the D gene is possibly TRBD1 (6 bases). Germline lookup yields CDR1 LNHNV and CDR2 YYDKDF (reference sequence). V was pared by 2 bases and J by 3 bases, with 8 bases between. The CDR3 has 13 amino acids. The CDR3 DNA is TGTGCCACCAGCAGACCGGACAGCTACGAGCAGTACTTC. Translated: CATSRPDSYEQYF.

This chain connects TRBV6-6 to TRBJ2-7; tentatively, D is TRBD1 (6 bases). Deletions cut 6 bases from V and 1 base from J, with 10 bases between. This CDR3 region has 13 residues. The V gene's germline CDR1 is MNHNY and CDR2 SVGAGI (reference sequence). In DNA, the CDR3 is TGTGCCAGCAGCCCCCAGGGGTCCTACGAGCAGTACTTC. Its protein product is CASSPQGSYEQYF.

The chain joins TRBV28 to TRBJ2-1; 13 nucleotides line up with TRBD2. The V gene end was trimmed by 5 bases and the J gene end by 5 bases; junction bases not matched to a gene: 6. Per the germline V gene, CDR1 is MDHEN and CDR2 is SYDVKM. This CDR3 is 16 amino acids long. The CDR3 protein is CASSALAGGPNNEQFF. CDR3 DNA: TGTGCCAGCAGTGCACTAGCGGGAGGGCCTAACAATGAGCAGTTCTTC. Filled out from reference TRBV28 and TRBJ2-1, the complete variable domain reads DVKVTQSSRYLVKRTGEKVFLECVQDMDHENMFWYRQDPGLGLRLIYFSYDVKMKEKGDIPEGYSVSREKKERFSLILESASTNQTSMYLCASSALAGGPNNEQFFGPGTRLTVL.

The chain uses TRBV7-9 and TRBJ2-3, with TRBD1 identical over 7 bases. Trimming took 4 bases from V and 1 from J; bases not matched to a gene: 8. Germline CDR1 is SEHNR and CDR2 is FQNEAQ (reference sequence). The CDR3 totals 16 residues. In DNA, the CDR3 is TGTGCCAGCAGCTACCAGGAAGGGACAGGCACAGATACGCAGTATTTT. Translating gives CASSYQEGTGTDTQYF.

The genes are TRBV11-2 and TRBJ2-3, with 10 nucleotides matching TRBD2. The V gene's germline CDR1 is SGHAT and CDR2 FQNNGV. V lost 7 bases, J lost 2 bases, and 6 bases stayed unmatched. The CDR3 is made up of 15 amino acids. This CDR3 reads CASTQTSGYTDTQYF. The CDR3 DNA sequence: TGTGCCAGCACCCAGACTAGCGGGTACACAGATACGCAGTATTTT.

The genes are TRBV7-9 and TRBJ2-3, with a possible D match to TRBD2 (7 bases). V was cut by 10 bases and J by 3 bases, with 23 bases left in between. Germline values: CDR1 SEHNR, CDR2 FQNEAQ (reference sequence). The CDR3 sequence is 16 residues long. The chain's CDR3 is CATTVGGPLRTDTQYF. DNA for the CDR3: TGTGCCACCACCGTGGGGGGGCCCCTTAGGACAGATACGCAGTATTTT. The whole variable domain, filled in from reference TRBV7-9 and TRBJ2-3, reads DTGVSQNPRHKITKRGQNVTFRCDPISEHNRLYWYRQTLGQGPEFLTYFQNEAQLEKSRLLSDRFSAERPKGSFSTLEIQRTEQGDSAMYLCATTVGGPLRTDTQYFGPGTRLTVL.

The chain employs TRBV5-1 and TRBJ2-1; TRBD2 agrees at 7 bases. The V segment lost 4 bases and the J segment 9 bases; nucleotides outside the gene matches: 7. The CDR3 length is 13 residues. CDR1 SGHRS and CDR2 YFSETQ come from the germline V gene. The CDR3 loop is CASSVGSGTEQFF. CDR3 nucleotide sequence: TGCGCCAGCAGCGTGGGGAGCGGGACTGAGCAGTTCTTC.

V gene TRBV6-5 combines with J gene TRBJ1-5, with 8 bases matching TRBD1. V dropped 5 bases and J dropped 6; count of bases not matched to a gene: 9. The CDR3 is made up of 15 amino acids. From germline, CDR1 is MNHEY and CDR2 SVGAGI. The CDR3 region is CASSTGTGQGQPQHF. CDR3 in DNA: TGTGCCAGCAGTACCGGGACAGGCCAAGGTCAGCCCCAGCATTTT.

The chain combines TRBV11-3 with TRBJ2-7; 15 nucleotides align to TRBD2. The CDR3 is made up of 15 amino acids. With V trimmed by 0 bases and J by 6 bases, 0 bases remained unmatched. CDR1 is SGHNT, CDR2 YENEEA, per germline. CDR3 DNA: TGTGCCAGCAGCTTAGAGGGACTAGCGGGAGGCGAGCAGTACTTC. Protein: CASSLEGLAGGEQYF.

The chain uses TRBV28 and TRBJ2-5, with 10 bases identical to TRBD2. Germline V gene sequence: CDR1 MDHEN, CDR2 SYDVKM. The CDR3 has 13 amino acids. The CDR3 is CGAQREGRETQYF. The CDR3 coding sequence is TGTGGGGCGCAGCGGGAGGGCCGGGAGACCCAGTACTTC.

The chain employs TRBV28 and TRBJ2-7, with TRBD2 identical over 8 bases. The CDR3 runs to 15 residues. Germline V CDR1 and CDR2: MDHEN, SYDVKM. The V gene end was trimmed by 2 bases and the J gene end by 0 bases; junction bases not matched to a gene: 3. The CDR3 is CASSLSGSYSYEQYF. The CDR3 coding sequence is TGTGCCAGCAGTTTAAGCGGGAGCTACTCCTACGAGCAGTACTTC.